One sample yielded the 31 T cell receptor beta chains listed below, sequenced in a study of blood T cell repertoires in COVID-19. Assay used: immunoSEQ multiplex PCR; TCRdb lists only in-frame clones, some missing. This sample has 200,000 or so clones, with roughly 84% found just once. Specimen: peripheral blood. The receptors shown here come from a woman between 25 and 40 years old who had recovered from COVID-19.

V usage is TRBV30 and J usage is TRBJ2-3; tentative D call: TRBD1 (6 bases). Trimming took off 2 bases at V and 3 bases at J, with 12 bases between the two ends. The CDR3 consists of 14 residues. CDR1 and CDR2 from the germline V gene are GTSNPN and SVGIG (reference sequence). Here the CDR3 reads CAWSNPGETDTQYF. The CDR3 DNA reads TGTGCCTGGAGTAATCCAGGGGAGACAGATACGCAGTATTTT.

The genes are TRBV18 and TRBJ1-1; D uncertain. V was pared by 4 bases and J by 3 bases, with 9 bases between. The V gene's germline CDR1 is KGHSH and CDR2 LQKENI. The CDR3 consists of 13 residues. The CDR3 nucleotides are TGTGCCAGCTCACGTCAGGTCGACACTGAAGCTTTCTTT. Its protein product is CASSRQVDTEAFF.

This sequence joins TRBV7-9 and TRBJ2-7, with 11 bases aligning to TRBD2. Germline CDR1 and CDR2: SEHNR and FQNEAQ (reference sequence). The CDR3 consists of 16 residues. The junction had 7 bases not matched to a gene; V was cut back by 6 bases and J by 0 bases. The CDR3 bases are TGTGCCAGCAGTGACCCTACTAGCGGGGGCTCCTACGAGCAGTACTTC. Translated, it gives CASSDPTSGGSYEQYF.

This chain joins TRBV9 and TRBJ2-5; tentative D call: TRBD2 (6 bases). Germline V gene data show CDR1 as SGDLS and CDR2 as YYNGEE. V lost 4 bases, J lost 1 base, and 11 bases lay in between. The CDR3 is made up of 14 amino acids. CDR3 sequence: CASSLGLGQETQYF. CDR3 DNA: TGTGCCAGCAGCCTGGGACTTGGCCAAGAGACCCAGTACTTC.

This clone was found once. The V call is TRBV4-2, the J call TRBJ2-7, with D possibly being TRBD1 (6 bases). This CDR3 has 18 amino acids. Germline CDR1 reads LGHNA; CDR2 reads YNFKEQ. V lost 3 bases to trimming and J lost 0 bases, with 21 bases between them. The CDR3 sequence: CASSHSVTGTYDSYEQYF. The CDR3 coding sequence is TGTGCCAGCAGCCACTCAGTTACAGGGACCTACGACTCCTACGAGCAGTACTTC.

This clone has only a few counts. The chain joins TRBV5-1 to TRBJ2-5; D might be TRBD2 (6 bases). The CDR3 has 16 amino acids. V lost 0 bases and J 5 bases, leaving 17 bases between the germline ends. CDR1 is SGHRS, CDR2 YFSETQ, per germline. The chain's CDR3 is CASSLEFGGDGETQYF. DNA for the CDR3: TGCGCCAGCAGCTTGGAATTTGGCGGGGACGGTGAGACCCAGTACTTC.

J is TRBJ2-3 and V is TRBV2, with D maybe TRBD2 (5 bases). V was clipped by 6 bases and J by 5 bases, with 18 bases between them. Germline V gene data show CDR1 as SNHLY and CDR2 as FYNNEI. CDR3 length: 15 residues. The CDR3 DNA follows: TGTGCCAGCAGCCCAGCGGCTAGAGTTGGAGATACGCAGTATTTT. Its translation is CASSPAARVGDTQYF.

This chain links TRBV10-1 with TRBJ1-5; TRBD1 might be the D (5 bases). CDR1 WNHNN and CDR2 SYGVQD come from the germline V gene (reference sequence). V was clipped by 8 bases and J by 6 bases, with 17 bases between them. CDR3 size: 14 residues. The CDR3 loop reads CASRAVVRVQPQHF. The CDR3 DNA is TGCGCCAGCCGTGCCGTCGTCAGGGTTCAGCCCCAGCATTTT.

This clone was counted between two and nine times. This rearrangement joins TRBV2 to TRBJ2-7; 9 bases align to TRBD1. The CDR3 length is 16 residues. V lost 2 bases, J lost 5 bases, and 10 bases stayed unmatched. Germline values: CDR1 SNHLY, CDR2 FYNNEI. The CDR3 nucleotides are TGTGCCAGCAGTGAACGGAGACAGGGGGTAAAAAACGAGCAGTACTTC. Its protein is CASSERRQGVKNEQYF.

The chain recombines TRBV28 with TRBJ2-7; TRBD1 agrees at 7 bases. The V and J ends lost 4 bases and 5 bases, in that order; junction bases with no gene match: 5. The CDR3 contains 13 residues. CDR1 is MDHEN and CDR2 is SYDVKM in the germline V gene. CDR3 region: CASSSGDSDEQYF. In DNA form, the CDR3 reads TGTGCCAGCAGTTCCGGGGACAGCGACGAGCAGTACTTC.

This chain joins TRBV18 and TRBJ2-7, with 7 bases identical to TRBD2. Unmatched junction bases numbered 17, after V lost 3 bases and J lost 6 bases. Per germline, CDR1 KGHSH and CDR2 LQKENI. This CDR3 comprises 17 residues. In DNA, the CDR3 is TGTGCCAGCTCACCTATAGGGACTATCGCTTACGGGGTCGAGCAGTACTTC. This gives the protein CASSPIGTIAYGVEQYF.

The chain has TRBV4-1 and TRBJ2-7; a possible D gene is TRBD1 (6 bases). V lost 1 base and J lost 3, with 10 bases in between. Germline CDR1 reads MGHRA; CDR2 reads YSYEKL. The CDR3 has 14 amino acids. DNA for the CDR3: TGCGCCAGCAGCCAAGGGGGGCCCCACTACGAGCAGTACTTC. It encodes CASSQGGPHYEQYF.

The chain combines TRBV28 with TRBJ2-3; possibly TRBD2 for D (5 bases). Trimming left V 2 bases short and J 4 bases short, with 7 bases between. The CDR3 consists of 13 residues. CDR1 is MDHEN and CDR2 is SYDVKM in the germline V gene. The CDR3 reads CASSLGRADTQYF. For the CDR3, the DNA is TGTGCCAGCAGTTTAGGGAGAGCAGATACGCAGTATTTT.

This clone was seen more than once but under ten times. The chain is built from TRBV9 and TRBJ2-3; TRBD2 matches 7 bases. The CDR3 contains 18 residues. The V and J ends lost 1 base and 1 base, in that order; junction bases with no gene match: 12. Germline-derived CDR1 and CDR2 are SGDLS and YYNGEE. CDR3 DNA sequence: TGTGCCAGCAGCGTAAGAGCGGGATCCCTCTATGGCACAGATACGCAGTATTTT. Its protein product is CASSVRAGSLYGTDTQYF. Full variable domain (rest looked up from reference TRBV9 and TRBJ2-3): DSGVTQTPKHLITATGQRVTLRCSPRSGDLSVYWYQQSLDQGLQFLIQYYNGEERAKGNILERFSAQQFPDLHSELNLSSLELGDSALYFCASSVRAGSLYGTDTQYFGPGTRLTVL.

This clone has just a few counts. The J gene is TRBJ1-6, the V gene TRBV30; 11 bases match TRBD1. Trimming at V came to 5 bases and at J to 11 bases, leaving 5 bases not matched to a gene. CDR1 is GTSNPN and CDR2 is SVGIG in the germline V gene (reference sequence). This CDR3 spans 13 amino acids. The CDR3 is CAWSGQGVAPLHF. For the CDR3, the DNA is TGTGCCTGGTCGGGACAGGGGGTTGCACCCCTCCACTTT.

V and J are TRBV6-5 and TRBJ2-5; 8 nucleotides match TRBD1. CDR3 size: 12 residues. V lost 8 bases and J lost 7; bases outside the gene matches: 6. Germline V gene sequence: CDR1 MNHEY, CDR2 SVGAGI. Here the CDR3 reads CASGRGQATQYF. CDR3 nucleotides: TGTGCCAGCGGAAGGGGACAGGCGACCCAGTACTTC.

Comment on this clone: Other DNA sequences within the sample encode an identical CDR3. V gene TRBV12-3 or TRBV12-4 combines with J gene TRBJ2-5, with D unresolved. V was pared by 3 bases and J by 5 bases, with 10 bases between. The CDR3 spans 13 residues. The CDR3 coding sequence is TGTGCCAGCAGTTTCTTATCCGGGGAGACCCAGTACTTC. It is translated as CASSFLSGETQYF.

The chain uses TRBV10-2 and TRBJ2-4; possible D gene TRBD2, 6 bases. Germline values: CDR1 WSHSY, CDR2 SAAADI. The CDR3 contains 15 residues. Deletions cut 6 bases from V and 4 bases from J, with 16 bases between. CDR3 sequence reads: CASRNGPSAKNIQYF. DNA of the CDR3: TGCGCCAGCAGGAATGGGCCTAGCGCGAAAAACATTCAGTACTTC.

This rearrangement joins TRBV15 to TRBJ2-7; 7 nucleotides line up with TRBD1. This CDR3 is 16 amino acids long. CDR1 and CDR2 from the germline V gene are LNHNV and YYDKDF (reference sequence). The V gene end was trimmed by 0 bases and the J gene end by 0 bases; junction bases not matched to a gene: 5. The CDR3 loop is CATSRDLRGLSYEQYF. As DNA, the CDR3 is TGTGCCACCAGCAGAGATTTGAGGGGGCTCTCCTACGAGCAGTACTTC.

Points on this clone: Germline is not matched at one junction end, which may reflect a read error. V gene TRBV19 combines with J gene TRBJ2-1; a weak D match, TRBD2 (5 bases). The CDR3 consists of 13 residues. CDR1 is LNHDA, CDR2 SQIVND, per germline (reference sequence). CDR3 protein: CASRAGGYDEQFF. The DNA of the CDR3 is TGTGCCAGTAGGGCCGGAGGCTACGATGAGCAGTTCTTC.

The chain employs TRBV5-1 and TRBJ1-2, with TRBD1 matching 8 bases. Germline values: CDR1 SGHRS, CDR2 YFSETQ. The CDR3 contains 14 residues. Trimming at V came to 4 bases and at J to 4 bases, leaving 6 bases not matched to a gene. The CDR3 sequence is CASSTTGGAYGYTF. In DNA, the CDR3 is TGCGCCAGCAGCACCACAGGGGGGGCCTATGGCTACACCTTC.

This chain uses TRBV6-4 with TRBJ2-2; 7 nucleotides line up with TRBD2. Per the germline V gene, CDR1 is MRHNA and CDR2 is SNTAGT. This CDR3 is built from 14 residues. V gave up 2 bases and J gave up 5 bases; unmatched junction bases: 2. The CDR3 protein is CASSDQGGTGELFF. The DNA for the CDR3 is TGTGCCAGCAGTGACCAGGGAGGGACCGGGGAGCTGTTTTTT.

This clone is a singleton in its sample. V gene TRBV10-2 combines with J gene TRBJ2-4, with TRBD2 as a possible D gene (5 bases). Per germline, CDR1 WSHSY and CDR2 SAAADI. This CDR3 region has 11 residues. V lost 6 bases to trimming and J lost 8 bases, with 8 bases between them. The CDR3 DNA follows: TGCGCCAGCAGGTACGGGGACATTCAGTACTTC. Encoded protein: CASRYGDIQYF.

About this clone itself: An end of the junction differs from the germline gene, which may be a read error. This chain uses TRBV7-7 with TRBJ2-2, with 14 bases fitting TRBD2. CDR3 length: 16 residues. CDR1 and CDR2 from the germline V gene are SSHAT and FNYEAQ (reference sequence). The CDR3 coding sequence is TGTGCTAGCAGCTTAGGGACTAGCGGGAGTCCAAGGGAGCTGTTTTTT. Residues: CASSLGTSGSPRELFF.

The CDR3, as DNA: TGTGCCAGCAGTTTAAATGGGGGGGGGACTGAAGCTTTCTTT. Amino acid sequence: CASSLNGGGTEAFF. V is TRBV27 and J is TRBJ1-1, with D perhaps TRBD1 (5 bases). In germline, CDR1 is MNHEY, CDR2 SMNVEV (reference sequence). V was trimmed by 2 bases and J by 5 bases, leaving 12 bases between them. The CDR3 is 14 amino acids.

The chain uses TRBV2 and TRBJ2-3; 13 bases match TRBD2. This CDR3 spans 18 amino acids. Germline V CDR1 and CDR2: SNHLY, FYNNEI. V shed 6 bases and J 2 bases; nucleotides not matched to a gene: 11. The CDR3 coding sequence is TGTGCCAGCAGCGCCGGGACTAGCGGGACCTGGGTCACAGATACGCAGTATTTT. Translated: CASSAGTSGTWVTDTQYF.

The rearrangement uses TRBV5-1 and TRBJ1-2; D gene uncertain. Germline V lookup: CDR1 SGHRS, CDR2 YFSETQ. The V end was cut by 2 bases, the J end by 7 bases, with 15 bases between. The CDR3 runs to 14 residues. This CDR3 is CASSFVEGAIGYTF. In nucleotides, the CDR3 is TGCGCCAGCAGCTTCGTGGAGGGCGCCATTGGCTACACCTTC.

This clone was counted a few times. This rearrangement joins TRBV11-3 to TRBJ2-2; 7 bases map to TRBD1. The junction had 3 bases not matched to a gene; V was cut back by 5 bases and J by 3 bases. Germline CDR1 reads SGHNT; CDR2 reads YENEEA. The CDR3 runs 14 residues. CDR3 bases: TGTGCCAGCAGCAGACAGGGTGACACCGGGGAGCTGTTTTTT. Translation: CASSRQGDTGELFF.

V and J are TRBV15 and TRBJ2-2; no reliable D call. Trimming pared 5 bases from V and 3 bases from J, leaving 7 bases between. CDR3 length equals 13 residues. Germline V CDR1 and CDR2: LNHNV, YYDKDF (reference sequence). CDR3 amino acids: CATSVRYTGELFF. In nucleotides, the CDR3 is TGTGCCACCAGCGTCCGTTACACCGGGGAGCTGTTTTTT.

The genes are TRBV9 and TRBJ2-1; 8 bases map to TRBD2. The CDR3 totals 13 residues. Germline CDR1 reads SGDLS; CDR2 reads YYNGEE. With V trimmed by 3 bases and J by 9 bases, 5 bases remained unmatched. The CDR3 region has the DNA TGTGCCAGCAGCGATAGCGGGACGGGTGAGCAGTTCTTC. Translation gives CASSDSGTGEQFF.

V is TRBV4-1 and J is TRBJ2-5, with 10 bases identical to TRBD2. CDR3 size: 16 residues. Germline V gene data show CDR1 as MGHRA and CDR2 as YSYEKL. With V trimmed by 0 bases and J by 4 bases, 5 bases remained unmatched. CDR3 protein: CASSQDGTSDGETQYF. In DNA, the CDR3 is TGCGCCAGCAGCCAAGACGGGACTAGCGATGGAGAGACCCAGTACTTC.